The 21 T cell receptor beta chains listed next were all sequenced from one sample in a study of blood T cell repertoires in COVID-19. Clones were read by immunoSEQ multiplex PCR, and TCRdb kept only the in-frame ones, dropping some. The sample has fewer than 40,000 clones, about three quarters seen once. Sequencing was carried out using peripheral blood. The origin of the receptors is a man between 60 and 75 years old with acute or convalescent COVID-19.

The rearrangement joins TRBV15 to TRBJ1-4; D is unclear. With 4 bases removed from V and 7 bases from J, the gap between germline ends came to 7 bases. There are 12 residues in the CDR3. Germline loops: CDR1 LNHNV, CDR2 YYDKDF (reference sequence). The CDR3 reads CATSKNSEKLFF. The CDR3, as DNA: TGTGCCACCAGCAAAAACAGTGAAAAACTGTTTTTT. The variable domain in full, completed from reference TRBV15 and TRBJ1-4, reads DAMVIQNPRYQVTQFGKPVTLSCSQTLNHNVMYWYQQKSSQAPKLLFHYYDKDFNNEADTPDNFQSRRPNTSFCFLDIRSPGLGDTAMYLCATSKNSEKLFFGSGTQLSVL.

The rearrangement joins TRBV27 to TRBJ2-2; TRBD2 matches at 10 bases. This CDR3 spans 16 amino acids. V was clipped by 6 bases and J by 1 base; unmatched bases: 5. Looked up from germline, CDR1 is MNHEY and CDR2 is SMNVEV (reference sequence). The CDR3 region has the DNA TGTGCCAGCAGCGGACTAGCGGCAATGAACACCGGGGAGCTGTTTTTT. Translation: CASSGLAAMNTGELFF.

The V call is TRBV28, the J call TRBJ1-1; 8 positions agree with TRBD1. Unmatched junction bases numbered 13, after V lost 7 bases and J lost 6 bases. The germline CDR1 and CDR2 sequences are MDHEN and SYDVKM. The CDR3 length is 15 residues. CDR3 coding DNA: TGTGCCAGCAACATGTGGGGCAGGGGGCCGGCTGAAGCTTTCTTT. Protein sequence: CASNMWGRGPAEAFF.

This chain joins TRBV7-9 and TRBJ2-1; D is perhaps TRBD1 (5 bases). Germline V gene data show CDR1 as SEHNR and CDR2 as FQNEAQ (reference sequence). The CDR3 totals 16 residues. Trimming shortened V by 2 bases and J by 0 bases, and 11 bases separated the two germline ends. CDR3 in amino acids: CASSLNVQGSYNEQFF. CDR3 nucleotide sequence: TGTGCCAGCAGCTTAAATGTTCAGGGCTCCTACAATGAGCAGTTCTTC.

This chain links TRBV6-5 with TRBJ1-2; no definite D call. V lost 8 bases and J 7 bases, leaving 11 bases between the germline ends. Germline CDR1 is MNHEY and CDR2 is SVGAGI. CDR3 length equals 11 residues. In DNA form, the CDR3 reads TGTGCCAGCGTACTCACTGGTGGCTACACCTTC. Translated: CASVLTGGYTF.

The rearrangement links TRBV14 to TRBJ1-5; no definite D call. The CDR3 has 13 amino acids. Germline V gives CDR1 SGHDN, CDR2 FVKESK. V lost 0 bases and J 7 bases, leaving 7 bases between the germline ends. CDR3 loop: CASSQDGFQPQHF. DNA of the CDR3: TGTGCCAGCAGCCAAGATGGCTTCCAGCCCCAGCATTTT.

In this sample, this clone turned up a few times. V gene TRBV5-6 combines with J gene TRBJ1-6; no clear D gene. This CDR3 has 15 residues. The germline V gene encodes CDR1 SGHDT and CDR2 YYEEEE. V lost 0 bases and J lost 7, with 11 bases in between. The CDR3 sequence is CASSLAGLENSPLHF. CDR3 nucleotide sequence: TGTGCCAGCAGCTTGGCCGGCCTGGAGAATTCACCCCTCCACTTT.

This chain connects TRBV3-1 (or the pseudogene TRBV3-2) to TRBJ2-2; 11 bases agree with TRBD2. The CDR3 is made up of 16 amino acids. Trimming took 4 bases from V and 5 from J; bases not matched to a gene: 6. Germline V gene data show CDR1 as LGHDT and CDR2 as YNNKEL (reference sequence). Here the CDR3 reads CASSPGTSGQTGELFF. CDR3 coding DNA: TGTGCCAGCAGCCCTGGGACTAGCGGACAAACCGGGGAGCTGTTTTTT.

The chain employs TRBV10-3 and TRBJ2-2; no firm D call. Germline V gene data show CDR1 as ENHRY and CDR2 as SYGVKD. The CDR3 runs 14 residues. Trimming cost V 4 bases and J 1 base, with 7 bases left between them. CDR3: CAISVAQNTGELFF. CDR3 in DNA: TGTGCCATCAGTGTCGCACAGAACACCGGGGAGCTGTTTTTT.

This clone was seen more than once but under ten times. The chain has TRBV5-1 and TRBJ2-5, with D perhaps matching TRBD1 (7 bases). The CDR3 spans 14 residues. Germline CDR1 and CDR2: SGHRS and YFSETQ. V shed 0 bases and J shed 4 bases, with 10 bases lying between them. In nucleotides, the CDR3 is TGCGCCAGCAGCTTGGGGCAGGGGGGAGAGACCCAGTACTTC. It encodes CASSLGQGGETQYF. The whole variable domain, remainder taken from reference TRBV5-1 and TRBJ2-5, is KAGVTQTPRYLIKTRGQQVTLSCSPISGHRSVSWYQQTPGQGLQFLFEYFSETQRNKGNFPGRFSGRQFSNSRSEMNVSTLELGDSALYLCASSLGQGGETQYFGPGTRLLVL.

The V gene is TRBV5-1, the J gene TRBJ2-3; D is unclear. CDR1 is SGHRS and CDR2 is YFSETQ in the germline V gene. Trimming took off 2 bases at V and 1 base at J, with 8 bases between the two ends. The CDR3 runs 14 residues. As DNA, the CDR3 is TGCGCCAGCAGCTTTCGGAGTGGCACAGATACGCAGTATTTT. The encoded protein is CASSFRSGTDTQYF.

CDR3 nucleotides: TGTGCCAGCAGCCGCACCCCAACAGGGGGCTCGAACACCGGGGAGCTGTTTTTT. It yields the protein CASSRTPTGGSNTGELFF. The chain couples TRBV7-8 to TRBJ2-2; 9 bases align to TRBD1. In germline, CDR1 is SGHVS, CDR2 FQNEAQ. The ends lost 5 bases at V and 0 bases at J; junction bases unmatched: 10. The CDR3 extends over 18 amino acids.

The gene calls are TRBV7-8 and TRBJ2-3, with 11 bases matching TRBD2. The J segment lost 5 bases and the V segment lost 6 bases, leaving 13 bases of the junction unmatched. The CDR3 runs to 17 residues. Germline V gives CDR1 SGHVS, CDR2 FQNEAQ. CDR3 residues: CASSRRTSGSGEDTQYF. CDR3 DNA sequence: TGTGCCAGCAGTCGACGCACTAGCGGGAGTGGGGAAGATACGCAGTATTTT.

The rearrangement links TRBV15 to TRBJ2-5, with 10 bases aligning to TRBD1. V dropped 1 base and J dropped 5; count of bases not matched to a gene: 4. The CDR3 runs 15 residues. The germline gives CDR1 LNHNV, CDR2 YYDKDF (reference sequence). The CDR3 loop is CATSRGTGGPETQYF. CDR3 sequence (DNA): TGTGCCACCAGCAGAGGGACAGGGGGGCCTGAGACCCAGTACTTC.

The V and J genes are TRBV7-9 and TRBJ1-3, with D unresolved. The V and J ends lost 5 bases and 0 bases respectively, with 14 bases between them. The germline V gene has CDR1 SEHNR and CDR2 FQNEAQ (reference sequence). The length of the CDR3 is 16 residues. CDR3 in amino acids: CASSPLAGSSGNTIYF. Written as DNA, the CDR3 is TGTGCCAGCAGCCCTCTGGCCGGGAGCTCTGGAAACACCATATATTTT.

This sequence joins TRBV11-2 and TRBJ2-1; 9 bases are a match to TRBD2. From germline, CDR1 is SGHAT and CDR2 FQNNGV. J gave up 9 bases and V 0 bases, and 9 bases lay outside the gene matches. The CDR3 runs 16 residues. The CDR3 spells CASSLDYGGRGVEQFF. CDR3 DNA: TGTGCCAGCAGCTTAGATTACGGCGGGAGGGGCGTTGAGCAGTTCTTC.

The chain carries TRBV27 and TRBJ2-1; tentatively, D is TRBD2 (5 bases). Trimming pared 3 bases from V and 4 bases from J, leaving 10 bases between. The CDR3 is made up of 14 amino acids. CDR1 is MNHEY and CDR2 is SMNVEV in the germline V gene (reference sequence). CDR3 in amino acids: CASSFLLAYNEQFF. CDR3 coding DNA: TGTGCCAGCAGTTTTCTGCTAGCTTACAATGAGCAGTTCTTC.

This clone was seen a single time. This chain joins TRBV5-1 and TRBJ2-7; TRBD1 might be the D (6 bases). CDR1 and CDR2 from the germline V gene are SGHRS and YFSETQ. CDR3 length: 14 amino acids. V lost 4 bases and J lost 0, with 11 bases in between. In nucleotides, the CDR3 is TGCGCCAGCAGCGGACAGAGCCTCTCCTACGAGCAGTACTTC. This translates into CASSGQSLSYEQYF.

V and J are TRBV5-4 and TRBJ2-2, with 8 nucleotides matching TRBD1. Germline CDR1 reads SGHNT; CDR2 reads YYREEE (reference sequence). This CDR3 has 15 amino acids. Unmatched junction bases numbered 6, after V lost 4 bases and J lost 4 bases. Written as DNA, the CDR3 is TGTGCCAGCAGCCCGACAGGGGTGGGCACCGGGGAGCTGTTTTTT. It translates to CASSPTGVGTGELFF.

V is TRBV6-1 and J is TRBJ2-7; possibly TRBD1 for D (6 bases). Germline V gene lookup returns CDR1 MNHNS and CDR2 SASEGT. Trimming cost V 8 bases and J 6 bases, with 17 bases left between them. The CDR3 length is 13 residues. The CDR3 loop is CASLDSLVSEQYF. The CDR3 DNA is TGTGCCAGCCTGGACAGTTTGGTCTCCGAGCAGTACTTC.

This clone was observed a single time. This rearrangement joins TRBV5-5 to TRBJ1-2, with D hard to call. The V gene lost 1 base and the J gene lost 1 base, with 8 bases spanning the gap. The CDR3 extends over 14 amino acids. Germline V gene lookup returns CDR1 SGHKS and CDR2 YYEKEE (reference sequence). The CDR3 region is CASSLFPFNYGYTF. The CDR3 DNA reads as TGTGCCAGCAGCTTGTTTCCGTTTAACTATGGCTACACCTTC.